One TCR beta chain is described in this entry. The record originates from a study of blood T cell repertoires in COVID-19. Study-wide context: COVID-19 samples from acute and convalescent phases originated in the United States, Italy and Spain.

Residents of under 25 US areas, aged about 18 to 95 years, made up the participants. Participant-reported clinical history was the basis for cohort assignment. How the authors handled the data: Counts of nucleated cells, estimated from reference gene primer amplification, were obtained. The protocol was immunoSEQ multiplex PCR, while the TCRdb copy is restricted to in-frame clones and leaves out a portion. V and J calls and clone size are those listed in that table; D and trimming were worked out from the DNA. The sample lists 390,000 or so clones; 80% to 85% were seen once. This CDR3 contains 13 residues. V shed 8 bases and J shed 7 bases, with 12 bases lying between them. Germline lookup yields CDR1 SEHNR and CDR2 FQNEAQ (reference sequence).

V is TRBV7-9 and J is TRBJ1-6; a weak D match, TRBD1 (6 bases). This receptor was identified in a woman between 50 and 59 years old who had recovered from COVID-19. The sample taken for sequencing was PBMCs or T cells enriched from blood (not recorded which). The CDR3 is CASGGAGNSPLHF. The CDR3 coding sequence is TGTGCCAGCGGGGGGGCAGGGAATTCACCCCTCCACTTT.